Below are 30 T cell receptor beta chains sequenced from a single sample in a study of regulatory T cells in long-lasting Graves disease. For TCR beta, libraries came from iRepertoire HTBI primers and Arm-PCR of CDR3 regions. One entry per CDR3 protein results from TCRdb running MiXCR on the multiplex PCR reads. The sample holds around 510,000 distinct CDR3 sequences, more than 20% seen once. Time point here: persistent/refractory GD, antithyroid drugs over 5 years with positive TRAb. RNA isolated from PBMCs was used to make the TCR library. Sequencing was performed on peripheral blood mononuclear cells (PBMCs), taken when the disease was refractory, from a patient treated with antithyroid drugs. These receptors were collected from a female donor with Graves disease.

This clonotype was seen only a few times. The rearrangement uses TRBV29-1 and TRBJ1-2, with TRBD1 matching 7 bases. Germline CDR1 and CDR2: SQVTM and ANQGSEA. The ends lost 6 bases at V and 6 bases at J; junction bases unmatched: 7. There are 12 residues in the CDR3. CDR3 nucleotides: TGCAGCGTCCGGGACAGTGTGGATGGCTACACCTTC. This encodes CSVRDSVDGYTF.

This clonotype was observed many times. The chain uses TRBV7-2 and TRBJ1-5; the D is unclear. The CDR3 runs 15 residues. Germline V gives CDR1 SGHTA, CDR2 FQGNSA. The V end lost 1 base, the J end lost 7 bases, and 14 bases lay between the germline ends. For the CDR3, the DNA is TGTGCCAGCAGCTTAGGTGGCCGCCTCGGGCAGCCCCAGCATTTT. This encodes CASSLGGRLGQPQHF.

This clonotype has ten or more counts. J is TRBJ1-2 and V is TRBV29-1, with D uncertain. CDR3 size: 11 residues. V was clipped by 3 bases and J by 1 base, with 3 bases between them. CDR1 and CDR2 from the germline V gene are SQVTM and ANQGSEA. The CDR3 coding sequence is TGCAGCGTTGAGGTTAACTATGGCTACACCTTC. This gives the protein CSVEVNYGYTF.

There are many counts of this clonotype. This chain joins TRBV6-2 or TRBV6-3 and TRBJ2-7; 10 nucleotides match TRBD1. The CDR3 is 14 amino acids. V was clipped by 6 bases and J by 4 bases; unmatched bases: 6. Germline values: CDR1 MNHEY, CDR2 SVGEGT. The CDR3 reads CASRYRDRGYEQYF. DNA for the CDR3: TGTGCCAGCAGATACCGGGACAGGGGATACGAGCAGTACTTC.

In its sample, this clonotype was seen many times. The CDR3 sequence is CASSPSRGFSEQYF. CDR3 in DNA: TGTGCCAGCAGCCCGAGCAGGGGCTTCTCCGAGCAGTACTTC. This sequence joins TRBV12-3 or TRBV12-4 and TRBJ2-7, with D perhaps TRBD1 (6 bases). V lost 6 bases and J 6 bases, leaving 18 bases between the germline ends. The CDR3 runs to 14 residues.

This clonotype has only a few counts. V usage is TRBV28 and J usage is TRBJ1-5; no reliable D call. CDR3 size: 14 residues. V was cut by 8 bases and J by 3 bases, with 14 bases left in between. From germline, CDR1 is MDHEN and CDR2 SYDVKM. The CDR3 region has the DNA TGTGCCAGCGCCCCGGGAGACTACAATCAGCCCCAGCATTTT. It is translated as CASAPGDYNQPQHF.

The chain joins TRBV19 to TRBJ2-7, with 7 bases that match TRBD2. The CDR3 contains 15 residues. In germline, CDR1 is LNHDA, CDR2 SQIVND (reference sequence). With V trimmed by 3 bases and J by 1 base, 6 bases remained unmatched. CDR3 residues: CASSIRDYRSYEQYF. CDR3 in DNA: TGTGCCAGTAGTATCAGGGACTATAGGTCCTACGAGCAGTACTTC. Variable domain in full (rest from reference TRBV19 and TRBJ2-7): DGGITQSPKYLFRKEGQNVTLSCEQNLNHDAMYWYRQDPGQGLRLIYYSQIVNDFQKGDIAEGYSVSREKKESFPLTVTSAQKNPTAFYLCASSIRDYRSYEQYFGPGTRLTVT.

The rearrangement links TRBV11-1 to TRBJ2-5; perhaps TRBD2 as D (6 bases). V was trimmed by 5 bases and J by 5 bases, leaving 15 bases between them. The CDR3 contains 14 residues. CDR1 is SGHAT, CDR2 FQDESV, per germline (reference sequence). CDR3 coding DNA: TGTGCCAGCAGCCCCATCGGGGGATGGGAGACCCAGTACTTC. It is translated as CASSPIGGWETQYF.

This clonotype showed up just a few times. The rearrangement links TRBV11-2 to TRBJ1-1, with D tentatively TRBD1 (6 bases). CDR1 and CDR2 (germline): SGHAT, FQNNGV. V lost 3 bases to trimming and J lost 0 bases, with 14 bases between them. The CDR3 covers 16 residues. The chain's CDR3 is CASSFTGASMNTEAFF. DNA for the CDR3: TGTGCCAGCAGCTTTACGGGGGCTAGCATGAACACTGAAGCTTTCTTT.

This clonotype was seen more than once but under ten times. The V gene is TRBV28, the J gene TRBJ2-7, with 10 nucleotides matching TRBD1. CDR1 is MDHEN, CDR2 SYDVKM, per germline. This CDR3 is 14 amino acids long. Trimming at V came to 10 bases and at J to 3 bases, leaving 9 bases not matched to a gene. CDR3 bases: TGTGCCATTACGAGACAGGGGGCAGGCTACGAGCAGTACTTC. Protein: CAITRQGAGYEQYF.

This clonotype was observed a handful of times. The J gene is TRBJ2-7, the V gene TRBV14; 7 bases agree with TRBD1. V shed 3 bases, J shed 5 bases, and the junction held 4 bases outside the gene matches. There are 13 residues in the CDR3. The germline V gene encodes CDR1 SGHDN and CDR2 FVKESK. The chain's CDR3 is CASSHQTGNEQYF. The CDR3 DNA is TGTGCCAGCAGCCATCAGACAGGGAACGAGCAGTACTTC.

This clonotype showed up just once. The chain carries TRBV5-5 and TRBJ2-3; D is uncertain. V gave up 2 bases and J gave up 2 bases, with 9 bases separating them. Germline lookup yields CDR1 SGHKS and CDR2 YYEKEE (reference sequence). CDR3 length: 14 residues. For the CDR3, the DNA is TGTGCCAGCAGCTTTGGCGAGTACACAGATACGCAGTATTTT. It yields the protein CASSFGEYTDTQYF.

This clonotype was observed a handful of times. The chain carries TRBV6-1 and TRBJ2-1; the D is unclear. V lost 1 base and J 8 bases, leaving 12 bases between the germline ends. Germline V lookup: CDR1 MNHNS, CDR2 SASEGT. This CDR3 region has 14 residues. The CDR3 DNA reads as TGTGCCAGCAGTGAAGAGGGTTTTAATTATGAGCAGTTCTTC. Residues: CASSEEGFNYEQFF.

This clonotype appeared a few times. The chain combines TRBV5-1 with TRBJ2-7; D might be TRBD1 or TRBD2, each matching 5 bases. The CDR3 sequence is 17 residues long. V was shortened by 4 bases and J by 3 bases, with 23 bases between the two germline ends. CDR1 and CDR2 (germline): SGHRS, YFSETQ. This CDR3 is CASSALGTPNLGYEQYF. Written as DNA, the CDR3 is TGCGCCAGCAGCGCTCTAGGGACGCCAAACCTAGGCTACGAGCAGTACTTC.

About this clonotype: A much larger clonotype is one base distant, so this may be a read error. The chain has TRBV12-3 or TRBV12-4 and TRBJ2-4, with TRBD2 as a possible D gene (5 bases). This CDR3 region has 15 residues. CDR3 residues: CPSSWGGLAKNIQYF. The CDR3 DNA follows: TGTCCCAGCAGCTGGGGTGGACTGGCCAAAAACATTCAGTACTTC.

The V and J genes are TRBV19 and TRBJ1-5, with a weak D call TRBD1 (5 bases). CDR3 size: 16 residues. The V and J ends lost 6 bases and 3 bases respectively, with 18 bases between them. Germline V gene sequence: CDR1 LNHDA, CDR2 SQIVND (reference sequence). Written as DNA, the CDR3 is TGTGCCAGTAGCAAGGCCGGCGGAGGGACCAATCAGCCCCAGCATTTT. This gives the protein CASSKAGGGTNQPQHF.

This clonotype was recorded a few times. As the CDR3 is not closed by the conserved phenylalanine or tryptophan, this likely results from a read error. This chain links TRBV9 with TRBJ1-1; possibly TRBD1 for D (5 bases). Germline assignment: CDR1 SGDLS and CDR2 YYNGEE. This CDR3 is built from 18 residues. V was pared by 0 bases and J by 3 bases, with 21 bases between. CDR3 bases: TGTGCCAGCAGCGTAGCTAGCCTCCCTCGGTCGGGGGACACTGAAGCTTTCCTT. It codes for CASSVASLPRSGDTEAFL.

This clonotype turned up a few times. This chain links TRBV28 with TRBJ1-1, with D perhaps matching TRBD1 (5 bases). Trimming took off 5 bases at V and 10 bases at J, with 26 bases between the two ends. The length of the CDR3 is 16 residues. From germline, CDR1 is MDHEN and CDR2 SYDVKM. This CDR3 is CASSDPARGLRAGAFF. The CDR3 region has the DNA TGTGCCAGCAGTGACCCCGCTAGGGGACTTCGGGCGGGAGCTTTCTTT.

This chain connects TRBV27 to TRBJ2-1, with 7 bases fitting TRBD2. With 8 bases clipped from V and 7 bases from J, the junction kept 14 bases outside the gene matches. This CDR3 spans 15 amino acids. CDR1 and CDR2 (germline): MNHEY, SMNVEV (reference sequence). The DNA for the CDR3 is TGTGCCAGCGGGGGGGGTTGGAGAGGTCGGAATGAGCAGTTCTTC. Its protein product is CASGGGWRGRNEQFF.

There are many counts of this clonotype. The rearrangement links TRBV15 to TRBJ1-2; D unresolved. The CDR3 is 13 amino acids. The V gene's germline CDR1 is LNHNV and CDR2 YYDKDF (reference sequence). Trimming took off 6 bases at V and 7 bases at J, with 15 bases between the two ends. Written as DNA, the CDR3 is TGTGCCACCAGTCCCTCGCGGGAAGTTGGCTACACCTTC. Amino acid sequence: CATSPSREVGYTF.

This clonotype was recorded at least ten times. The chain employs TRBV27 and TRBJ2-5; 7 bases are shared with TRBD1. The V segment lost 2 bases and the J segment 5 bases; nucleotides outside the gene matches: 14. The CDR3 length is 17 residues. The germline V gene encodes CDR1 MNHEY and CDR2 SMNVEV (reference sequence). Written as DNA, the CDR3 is TGTGCCAGCAGTTTAACTGACAGGGCCTTCAGCCAGGAGACCCAGTACTTC. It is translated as CASSLTDRAFSQETQYF.

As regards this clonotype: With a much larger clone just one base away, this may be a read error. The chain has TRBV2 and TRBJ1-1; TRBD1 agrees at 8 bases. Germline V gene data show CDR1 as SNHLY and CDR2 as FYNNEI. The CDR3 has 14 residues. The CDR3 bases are TGTGCCGGCAGGGGTATCGACAGGGGCGCTGAAGCTTTCTTT. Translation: CAGRGIDRGAEAFF.

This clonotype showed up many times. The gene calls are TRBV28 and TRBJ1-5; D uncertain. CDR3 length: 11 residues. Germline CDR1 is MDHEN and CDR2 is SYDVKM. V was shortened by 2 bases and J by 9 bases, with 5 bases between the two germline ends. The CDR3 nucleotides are TGTGCCAGCAGTTTAGTAGGGCCCCAGCATTTT. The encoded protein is CASSLVGPQHF.

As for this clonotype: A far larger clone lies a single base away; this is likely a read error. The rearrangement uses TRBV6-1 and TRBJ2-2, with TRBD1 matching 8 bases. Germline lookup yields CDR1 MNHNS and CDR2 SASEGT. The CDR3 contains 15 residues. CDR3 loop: CASSDSGGDTGEPFF. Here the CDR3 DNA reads TGTGCCAGCAGTGACTCAGGGGGCGACACCGGGGAGCCGTTTTTT.

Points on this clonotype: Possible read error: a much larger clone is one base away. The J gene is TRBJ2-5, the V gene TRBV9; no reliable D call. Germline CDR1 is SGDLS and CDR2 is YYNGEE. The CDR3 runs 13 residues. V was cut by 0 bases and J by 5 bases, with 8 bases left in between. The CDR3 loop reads CASSVVTSETQYF. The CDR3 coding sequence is TGTGCCAGCAGCGTAGTCACAAGTGAGACCCAGTACTTC.

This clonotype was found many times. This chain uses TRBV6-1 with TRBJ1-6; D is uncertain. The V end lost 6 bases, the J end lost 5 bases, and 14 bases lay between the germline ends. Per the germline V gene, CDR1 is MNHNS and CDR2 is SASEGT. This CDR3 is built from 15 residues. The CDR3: CASSRTGVDNSPLHF. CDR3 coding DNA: TGTGCCAGCAGCAGGACGGGTGTAGATAATTCACCCCTCCACTTT.

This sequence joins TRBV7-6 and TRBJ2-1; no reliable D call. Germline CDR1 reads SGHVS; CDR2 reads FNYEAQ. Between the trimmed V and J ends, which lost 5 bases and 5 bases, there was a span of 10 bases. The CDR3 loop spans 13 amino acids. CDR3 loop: CASSPRVNNEQFF. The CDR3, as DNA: TGTGCCAGCAGCCCACGGGTCAACAATGAGCAGTTCTTC.

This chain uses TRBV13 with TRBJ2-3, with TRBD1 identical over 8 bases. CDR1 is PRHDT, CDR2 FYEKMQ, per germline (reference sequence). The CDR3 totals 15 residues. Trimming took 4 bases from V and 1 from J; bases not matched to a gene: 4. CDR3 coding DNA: TGTGCCAGCAGCTCCAGGGGGCGAGGCACAGATACGCAGTATTTT. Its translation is CASSSRGRGTDTQYF.

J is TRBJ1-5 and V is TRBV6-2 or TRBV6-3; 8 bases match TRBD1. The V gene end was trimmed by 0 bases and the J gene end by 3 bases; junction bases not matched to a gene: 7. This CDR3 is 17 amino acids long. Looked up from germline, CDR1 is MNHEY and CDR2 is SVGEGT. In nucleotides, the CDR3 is TGTGCCAGCAGTTACTCGGTTGGACAGGGTTACAATCAGCCCCAGCATTTT. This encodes CASSYSVGQGYNQPQHF.

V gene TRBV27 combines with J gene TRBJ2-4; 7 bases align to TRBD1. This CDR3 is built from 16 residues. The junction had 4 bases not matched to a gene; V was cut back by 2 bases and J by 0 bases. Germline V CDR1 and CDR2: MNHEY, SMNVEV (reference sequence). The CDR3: CASSLRTGLAKNIQYF. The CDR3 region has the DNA TGTGCCAGCAGTTTAAGGACAGGCTTAGCCAAAAACATTCAGTACTTC.